One and the same sample provided the 8 T cell receptor beta chains below, sequenced in a study of glioma-infiltrating T cells after dendritic cell vaccination. Described time point: after dendritic cell vaccination, including at tumor progression/relapse. The repertoire was sequenced with immunoSEQ multiplex PCR; TCRdb's copy has only in-frame clones and lacks some. The sample has tens of thousands of clones, about 84% seen once. This specimen consisted of blood, obtained after dendritic cell vaccination. These receptors all come from a human donor with glioblastoma.

CDR3 sequence reads: CASSQPGGSYNSPLHF. DNA for the CDR3: TGCGCCAGCAGCCAGCCAGGGGGCTCCTATAATTCACCCCTCCACTTT. This chain connects TRBV4-1 to TRBJ1-6; TRBD1 matches 7 bases. The CDR3 is 16 amino acids. The trim removed 3 bases at V and 0 bases at J, leaving 2 bases unmatched. Germline CDR1 is MGHRA and CDR2 is YSYEKL.

This rearrangement joins TRBV11-2 to TRBJ2-5; 7 bases map to TRBD1. Germline lookup yields CDR1 SGHAT and CDR2 FQNNGV. This CDR3 comprises 13 residues. The ends lost 5 bases at V and 2 bases at J; junction bases unmatched: 2. The CDR3 DNA is TGTGCCAGCAGCAGGGACAGACAAGAGACCCAGTACTTC. This gives the protein CASSRDRQETQYF.

This chain's CDR3 is CASAGTGNTGELFF. CDR3 in DNA: TGTGCCAGCGCCGGGACAGGGAACACCGGGGAGCTGTTTTTT. The J gene is TRBJ2-2, the V gene TRBV27, with 8 positions matching TRBD1. The trim removed 8 bases at V and 1 base at J, leaving 3 bases unmatched. The CDR3 totals 14 residues. Germline CDR1 reads MNHEY; CDR2 reads SMNVEV (reference sequence).

This clone occurred a few times. The chain joins TRBV6-5 to TRBJ1-4; D remains ambiguous. The V end lost 1 base, the J end lost 0 bases, and 9 bases lay between the germline ends. This CDR3 has 16 amino acids. CDR1 is MNHEY and CDR2 is SVGAGI in the germline V gene. The CDR3 DNA is TGTGCCAGCAGTTACTACGCCGGGACAACTAATGAAAAACTGTTTTTT. Its translation: CASSYYAGTTNEKLFF.

This clone was seen a single time. The V and J genes are TRBV5-6 and TRBJ1-1, with D possibly TRBD1 on 5 matching bases. Germline V gene sequence: CDR1 SGHDT, CDR2 YYEEEE. This CDR3 has 13 residues. Between the trimmed V and J ends, which lost 0 bases and 3 bases, there was a span of 6 bases. The CDR3, as DNA: TGTGCCAGCAGCTTGGAACAGGACACTGAAGCTTTCTTT. Protein sequence: CASSLEQDTEAFF.

J is TRBJ2-7 and V is TRBV19; TRBD1 matches 8 bases. The CDR3 sequence is 13 residues long. V shed 3 bases, J shed 4 bases, and the junction held 2 bases outside the gene matches. Germline V gene data show CDR1 as LNHDA and CDR2 as SQIVND (reference sequence). CDR3 coding DNA: TGTGCCAGTAGTATTCAGGGGGCTTACGAGCAGTACTTC. This sequence encodes CASSIQGAYEQYF.

V is TRBV7-9 and J is TRBJ2-4; 10 bases are a match to TRBD1. The CDR3 contains 16 residues. The trim removed 5 bases at V and 2 bases at J, leaving 6 bases unmatched. Germline V gene lookup returns CDR1 SEHNR and CDR2 FQNEAQ (reference sequence). CDR3 loop: CASSPGTGVSKNIQYF. The CDR3 region has the DNA TGTGCCAGCAGCCCTGGGACAGGGGTATCCAAAAACATTCAGTACTTC.

This clone has a single count. The chain carries TRBV18 and TRBJ2-4, with 10 nucleotides matching TRBD1. Germline V gene lookup returns CDR1 KGHSH and CDR2 LQKENI. The CDR3 consists of 16 residues. J lost 9 bases, V lost 5 bases, and 13 bases had no gene match. The CDR3 is CASSSYFGTGVTIQYF. The CDR3 DNA sequence: TGTGCCAGCTCATCATATTTTGGGACAGGGGTTACCATTCAGTACTTC.